These 22 T cell receptor beta chains were all obtained from the same sample, sequenced in a study of Ad26.COV2.S vaccination and SARS-CoV-2 variants. Produced via immunoSEQ multiplex PCR; TCRdb's table is partial and in-frame only. The sample has some 340,000 clones, about 82% seen once. The treatment was: about 20 received Ad26.COV2.S at low or high dose, single or two shots; several received placebo; per-sample allocation not given. Sample collection was performed on day 63 after the first vaccine or placebo injection. The sample here was peripheral blood, taken in a trial of Ad26.COV2.S vaccine versus placebo. These receptors all come from a person between 18 and 60 years old who received the Ad26.COV2.S COVID-19 vaccine or a placebo.

The V call is TRBV6-2 or TRBV6-3, the J call TRBJ1-6; no reliable D call. The germline gives CDR1 MNHEY, CDR2 SVGEGT. V was pared by 2 bases and J by 5 bases, with 7 bases between. CDR3 size: 14 residues. CDR3 sequence: CASSYRVDNSPLHF. The CDR3 DNA follows: TGTGCCAGCAGTTACAGGGTTGATAATTCACCCCTCCACTTT.

The CDR3 nucleotides read TGTGCCAGCAGCTTAGAGGCGGTAAACACTGAAGCTTTCTTT. Its translation: CASSLEAVNTEAFF. The chain combines TRBV7-9 with TRBJ1-1, with unresolved D. Germline V lookup: CDR1 SEHNR, CDR2 FQNEAQ (reference sequence). Trimming shortened V by 1 base and J by 2 bases, and 8 bases separated the two germline ends. The CDR3 is 14 residues long. Filled out from reference TRBV7-9 and TRBJ1-1, the complete variable domain reads DTGVSQNPRHKITKRGQNVTFRCDPISEHNRLYWYRQTLGQGPEFLTYFQNEAQLEKSRLLSDRFSAERPKGSFSTLEIQRTEQGDSAMYLCASSLEAVNTEAFFGQGTRLTVV.

The V call is TRBV27, the J call TRBJ2-1; D may be TRBD1 or TRBD2 (6 bases each). Germline V gene data show CDR1 as MNHEY and CDR2 as SMNVEV (reference sequence). The V end was cut by 3 bases, the J end by 7 bases, with 10 bases between. The CDR3 runs to 13 residues. CDR3 in amino acids: CASSFQGRNEQFF. The CDR3 region has the DNA TGTGCCAGCAGTTTTCAGGGGAGGAATGAGCAGTTCTTC.

This clone has at least ten counts. This sequence joins TRBV19 and TRBJ2-2, with a tentative D call TRBD1 (5 bases). Trimming took 5 bases from V and 6 from J, leaving 10 bases between them. CDR3 size: 13 residues. Germline lookup yields CDR1 LNHDA and CDR2 SQIVND (reference sequence). The CDR3 here is CASSRQFAGELFF. The CDR3 DNA reads TGTGCCAGTAGTCGACAGTTTGCCGGGGAGCTGTTTTTT.

This clone was picked up one time. The chain couples TRBV30 to TRBJ1-2, with D uncertain. The V and J ends lost 4 bases and 7 bases respectively, with 19 bases between them. This CDR3 comprises 14 residues. Germline-derived CDR1 and CDR2 are GTSNPN and SVGIG (reference sequence). CDR3 in amino acids: CAWNILGARLGYTF. For the CDR3, the DNA is TGTGCCTGGAATATTTTGGGAGCAAGGCTTGGCTACACCTTC.

The rearrangement joins TRBV29-1 to TRBJ1-2, with 9 bases lining up with TRBD1. Looked up from germline, CDR1 is SQVTM and CDR2 is ANQGSEA. The CDR3 is made up of 13 amino acids. J gave up 6 bases and V 7 bases, and 9 bases lay outside the gene matches. CDR3 amino acids: CSALQGARNGYTF. In nucleotides, the CDR3 is TGCAGCGCCTTACAGGGGGCGAGGAATGGCTACACCTTC. The full variable domain, with the rest looked up from reference TRBV29-1 and TRBJ1-2, is SAVISQKPSRDICQRGTSLTIQCQVDSQVTMMFWYRQQPGQSLTLIATANQGSEATYESGFVIDKFPISRPNLTFSTLTVSNMSPEDSSIYLCSALQGARNGYTFGSGTRLTVV.

The table lists this clone with a few counts. V and J are TRBV2 and TRBJ2-7; TRBD2 matches at 9 bases. V gave up 2 bases and J gave up 3 bases; unmatched junction bases: 8. Germline assignment: CDR1 SNHLY and CDR2 FYNNEI. The CDR3 sequence is 16 residues long. CDR3 region: CASSEWPSGASYEQYF. The CDR3 nucleotides are TGTGCCAGCAGTGAATGGCCTAGCGGGGCAAGCTACGAGCAGTACTTC.

In this sample, this clone turned up many times. This CDR3 is CASSPTGGEQYF. CDR3 bases: TGTGCCAGCAGCCCTACAGGAGGCGAGCAGTACTTC. V usage is TRBV7-2 and J usage is TRBJ2-7, with D perhaps assigned TRBD1 or TRBD2 (5 bases each). This CDR3 region has 12 residues. Germline values: CDR1 SGHTA, CDR2 FQGNSA. The ends were cut back, 5 bases at V and 6 bases at J, with 11 bases in the middle.

The rearrangement links TRBV7-9 to TRBJ1-3; D is unresolved. CDR1 and CDR2 from the germline V gene are SEHNR and FQNEAQ (reference sequence). The CDR3 runs to 16 residues. Trimming removed 5 bases at V and 3 bases at J, with 17 bases between. CDR3 nucleotide sequence: TGTGCCAGCAGCCCGAGGACGCAATTTTTTGGAAACACCATATATTTT. Translated, it gives CASSPRTQFFGNTIYF.

This clone is a singleton in its sample. The chain uses TRBV2 and TRBJ1-6; TRBD1 might be the D (5 bases). Germline V gives CDR1 SNHLY, CDR2 FYNNEI. The V gene lost 2 bases and the J gene lost 7 bases, with 12 bases spanning the gap. The CDR3 runs 15 residues. The CDR3, as DNA: TGTGCCAGCAGTGAAAGGGGTCGATGGAATTCACCCCTCCACTTT. It yields the protein CASSERGRWNSPLHF.

Only a few counts were recorded for this clone. V and J are TRBV7-9 and TRBJ1-2; D is ambiguous. The CDR3 loop spans 12 amino acids. V was shortened by 1 base and J by 6 bases, with 6 bases between the two germline ends. Germline V gives CDR1 SEHNR, CDR2 FQNEAQ (reference sequence). The CDR3 DNA is TGTGCCAGCAGCTTAGAGGGCGATGGCTACACCTTC. It specifies CASSLEGDGYTF. Full variable domain (missing parts from reference TRBV7-9 and TRBJ1-2): DTGVSQNPRHKITKRGQNVTFRCDPISEHNRLYWYRQTLGQGPEFLTYFQNEAQLEKSRLLSDRFSAERPKGSFSTLEIQRTEQGDSAMYLCASSLEGDGYTFGSGTRLTVV.

V gene TRBV5-6 combines with J gene TRBJ2-5, with D possibly TRBD1 on 5 matching bases. The CDR3 spans 14 residues. Germline V lookup: CDR1 SGHDT, CDR2 YYEEEE. The ends were cut back, 4 bases at V and 3 bases at J, with 13 bases in the middle. CDR3 DNA sequence: TGTGCCAGCAGCGCGACAAAAGGGGAAGAGACCCAGTACTTC. It encodes CASSATKGEETQYF.

This clone was counted only a few times. This chain joins TRBV5-1 and TRBJ1-2, with D perhaps matching TRBD1 (6 bases). The germline V gene has CDR1 SGHRS and CDR2 YFSETQ. CDR3 length: 14 amino acids. The V gene lost 4 bases and the J gene lost 6 bases, with 16 bases spanning the gap. CDR3 loop: CASSLERGADGYTF. In DNA form, the CDR3 reads TGCGCCAGCAGCCTAGAAAGGGGGGCGGATGGCTACACCTTC.

The V call is TRBV2, the J call TRBJ1-5; the D gene is possibly TRBD1 (5 bases). V lost 2 bases to trimming and J lost 7 bases, with 9 bases between them. Germline-derived CDR1 and CDR2 are SNHLY and FYNNEI. The CDR3 has 13 amino acids. CDR3 sequence: CASSEFRQQPQHF. Here the CDR3 DNA reads TGTGCCAGCAGTGAATTTCGACAGCAGCCCCAGCATTTT.

A few counts support this clone. Other nucleotide sequences from this sample produce the same CDR3. The rearrangement joins TRBV5-1 to TRBJ2-3; D may match TRBD1 or TRBD2 (5 bases each). This CDR3 spans 15 amino acids. The ends were cut back, 2 bases at V and 0 bases at J, with 10 bases in the middle. The germline V gene has CDR1 SGHRS and CDR2 YFSETQ. CDR3 region: CASSFGTASTDTQYF. The DNA of the CDR3 is TGCGCCAGCAGCTTTGGGACGGCTAGCACAGATACGCAGTATTTT. The variable domain in full, completed from reference TRBV5-1 and TRBJ2-3, reads KAGVTQTPRYLIKTRGQQVTLSCSPISGHRSVSWYQQTPGQGLQFLFEYFSETQRNKGNFPGRFSGRQFSNSRSEMNVSTLELGDSALYLCASSFGTASTDTQYFGPGTRLTVL.

This clone occurred a few times. The chain combines TRBV2 with TRBJ2-4, with 8 bases identical to TRBD2. Germline V gene sequence: CDR1 SNHLY, CDR2 FYNNEI. The CDR3 is made up of 14 amino acids. Losses at the gene ends were 4 bases for V and 9 bases for J; bases not matched to a gene: 8. The CDR3 protein is CASSGTSPTIIQYF. For the CDR3, the DNA is TGTGCCAGCAGTGGGACTAGCCCCACTATCATTCAGTACTTC.

The CDR3 spells CSVIDRVQFF. The CDR3 DNA reads TGCAGCGTAATAGACAGGGTACAGTTCTTC. The chain has TRBV29-1 and TRBJ2-1, with 7 bases lining up with TRBD1. J was trimmed by 13 bases and V by 6 bases; bases with no gene match: 6. The CDR3 totals 10 residues. CDR1 SQVTM and CDR2 ANQGSEA come from the germline V gene.

This clone has just one count. The chain has TRBV7-2 and TRBJ1-4; D is perhaps TRBD1 (5 bases). CDR1 and CDR2 (germline): SGHTA, FQGNSA. V was pared by 2 bases and J by 8 bases, with 18 bases between. The length of the CDR3 is 16 residues. As DNA, the CDR3 is TGTGCCAGCAGCTTAAACAGGCTCTCGAGAGGGGAAAAACTGTTTTTT. Protein: CASSLNRLSRGEKLFF.

This chain connects TRBV18 to TRBJ1-3; 7 positions match TRBD1. There are 15 residues in the CDR3. The V gene end was trimmed by 2 bases and the J gene end by 2 bases; junction bases not matched to a gene: 3. Germline CDR1 is KGHSH and CDR2 is LQKENI. The CDR3, as DNA: TGTGCCAGCTCACCAGGAGGGGGCCCTGGAAACACCATATATTTT. It is translated as CASSPGGGPGNTIYF.

V gene TRBV10-3 combines with J gene TRBJ2-3, with 13 bases aligning to TRBD2. This CDR3 has 15 amino acids. The V and J ends lost 2 bases and 6 bases, in that order; junction bases with no gene match: 2. Germline CDR1 is ENHRY and CDR2 is SYGVKD. In nucleotides, the CDR3 is TGTGCCATCAGTGAGGGGACTAGCGGGATGGATACGCAGTATTTT. Its translation is CAISEGTSGMDTQYF.

V is TRBV7-9 and J is TRBJ2-1; D possibly corresponds to TRBD2 (6 bases). This CDR3 contains 16 residues. Germline V gene data show CDR1 as SEHNR and CDR2 as FQNEAQ (reference sequence). Deletions cut 5 bases from V and 8 bases from J, with 22 bases between. In DNA, the CDR3 is TGTGCCAGCAGCCAAATGGGTTGGGCGGGGCGATATGAGCAGTTCTTC. This codes for CASSQMGWAGRYEQFF.

The chain carries TRBV15 and TRBJ1-6; D possibly corresponds to TRBD1 (5 bases). CDR3 length: 16 amino acids. Trimming removed 2 bases from V and 8 bases from J, with 16 bases in between. Germline assignment: CDR1 LNHNV and CDR2 YYDKDF (reference sequence). CDR3 amino acids: CATSRYRGLGDSPLHF. The CDR3 bases are TGTGCCACCAGCAGATACCGGGGCTTGGGGGATTCACCCCTCCACTTT.